This TCR beta chain was obtained from a study of response to subunit inactivated influenza vaccine. The CDR3 extends over 15 amino acids. The germline CDR1 and CDR2 sequences are SGHTA and FQGNSA. Trimming cost V 5 bases and J 9 bases; bases outside gene matches: 11. This clonotype was found a few times. TCRdb re-derived calls from the RT-PCR reads in MiXCR, one entry per CDR3 protein. The sample lists 500,000 to 700,000 distinct CDR3 sequences, around 21% occurring once. The sample was also linked to a second study, of T cells expressing NK-cell markers. Per that paper: For TCR beta, cDNA was produced by 5'RACE template switching with UMIs. A handful of donors showed these clonotypes also leading the CD3+CD56-NKG2C+ fraction. Whether expanded NKG2C+ T cell clones recognized HCMV stayed uncertain.

The chain recombines TRBV7-2 with TRBJ2-1; 9 nucleotides line up with TRBD2. This sequence originates from a man aged 45 to 65 who received an inactivated influenza vaccine. Sequences were derived from CD4+ T cells sorted from PBMCs, sampled approximately 12 days after vaccination. The CDR3 DNA is TGTGCCAGCAGCCCCCTCCCTAGCGGGGAAGTTGAGCAGTTCTTC. As protein: CASSPLPSGEVEQFF.